One sample yielded the 27 T cell receptor beta chains listed below, sequenced in a study of T cell repertoires in cytomegalovirus infection. TCRdb itself ran the reads through MiXCR, one entry per CDR3 protein. The sample carries about a million distinct CDR3 sequences, 25% to 40% recorded once. The antigens these receptors bind are not known. The material sequenced was cultured CD8+ T cells from PBMCs, taken from culture after CMV antigen stimulation. The source of these receptors is a human donor in good health (CMV status not recorded). Some clones in this sample may be carry-over from other donors' samples.

This clonotype was counted only a few times. The CDR3 nucleotides read TGTGCCAGTAGTCCACAGGGCTCATCCTATGGCTACACCTTC. Translating it yields CASSPQGSSYGYTF. The chain joins TRBV19 to TRBJ1-2, with D perhaps matching TRBD1 (6 bases). The germline V gene has CDR1 LNHDA and CDR2 SQIVND (reference sequence). The V and J ends lost 5 bases and 4 bases respectively, with 14 bases between them. The CDR3 loop spans 14 amino acids.

The rearrangement joins TRBV6-5 to TRBJ2-1; no reliable D call. Germline CDR1 reads MNHEY; CDR2 reads SVGAGI. The V and J ends lost 9 bases and 2 bases respectively, with 8 bases between them. The CDR3 has 12 residues. The CDR3 nucleotides read TGTGCCAGTATTGGCGCCTACAATGAGCAGTTCTTC. Translated, it gives CASIGAYNEQFF.

This clonotype was seen a few times. The chain joins TRBV20-1 to TRBJ1-6, with no clear D. Per the germline V gene, CDR1 is DFQATT and CDR2 is SNEGSKA (reference sequence). Trimming left V 1 base short and J 9 bases short, with 7 bases between. The CDR3 consists of 12 residues. DNA for the CDR3: TGCAGTGCTAGAGCCGACGGTTCACCCCTCCACTTT. This translates into CSARADGSPLHF.

This clonotype came up a few times. The chain recombines TRBV12-3 or TRBV12-4 with TRBJ2-4; D is uncertain. Trimming cost V 5 bases and J 0 bases, with 8 bases left between them. There are 14 residues in the CDR3. The CDR3 reads CASSAPLAKNIQYF. Written as DNA, the CDR3 is TGTGCCAGCAGTGCCCCCCTAGCCAAAAACATTCAGTACTTC.

V usage is TRBV5-5 and J usage is TRBJ1-2; D unclear. The ends were cut back, 4 bases at V and 8 bases at J, with 12 bases in the middle. Germline V CDR1 and CDR2: SGHKS, YYEKEE (reference sequence). The CDR3 sequence is 12 residues long. CDR3 in amino acids: CASSALGYGYTF. The CDR3 nucleotides are TGTGCCAGCAGCGCCCTGGGTTACGGCTACACCTTC.

The chain is built from TRBV27 and TRBJ2-7, with TRBD1 identical over 9 bases. Per germline, CDR1 MNHEY and CDR2 SMNVEV (reference sequence). The ends lost 5 bases at V and 4 bases at J; junction bases unmatched: 9. The CDR3 is made up of 15 amino acids. The CDR3 DNA reads TGTGCCAGCAGTCTCTCGACAGGGGGTGAATACGAGCAGTACTTC. It is translated as CASSLSTGGEYEQYF.

V and J are TRBV5-5 and TRBJ2-6; maybe TRBD1 (6 bases). The CDR3 has 17 amino acids. Germline lookup yields CDR1 SGHKS and CDR2 YYEKEE (reference sequence). Trimming pared 7 bases from V and 2 bases from J, leaving 19 bases between. The CDR3 reads CASQLEDSYTGANVLTF. The CDR3 DNA reads TGTGCCAGCCAGTTGGAGGACAGCTATACTGGGGCCAACGTCCTGACTTTC.

This clonotype has only a few counts. The V call is TRBV14, the J call TRBJ2-1; D gene ambiguous. Germline CDR1 and CDR2: SGHDN and FVKESK. The CDR3 runs to 13 residues. Deletions cut 2 bases from V and 6 bases from J, with 8 bases between. The CDR3 nucleotides read TGTGCCAGCAGCCAATGGTCAGGCAATGAGCAGTTCTTC. It specifies CASSQWSGNEQFF.

The sample holds a few counts of this clonotype. This rearrangement joins TRBV7-6 to TRBJ2-7; 10 bases agree with TRBD1. This CDR3 region has 16 residues. From germline, CDR1 is SGHVS and CDR2 FNYEAQ. V lost 5 bases, J lost 6 bases, and 13 bases stayed unmatched. CDR3 loop: CASSPTLGTGEREQYF. The CDR3 DNA is TGTGCCAGCAGCCCGACCCTGGGGACAGGGGAACGCGAGCAGTACTTC.

The rearrangement joins TRBV7-9 to TRBJ2-2; 8 nucleotides line up with TRBD1. The CDR3 covers 16 residues. The ends lost 5 bases at V and 4 bases at J; junction bases unmatched: 9. Germline V gene data show CDR1 as SEHNR and CDR2 as FQNEAQ (reference sequence). Written as DNA, the CDR3 is TGTGCCAGCAGCCCACCGGAGCAGGGGGCCACCGGGGAGCTGTTTTTT. It yields the protein CASSPPEQGATGELFF.

This clonotype came up many times. The chain is built from TRBV6-1 and TRBJ1-2; TRBD1 might be the D (5 bases). Trimming stripped 0 bases from V and 8 bases from J, with 16 bases between. There are 15 residues in the CDR3. Germline V gene lookup returns CDR1 MNHNS and CDR2 SASEGT. The CDR3 loop reads CASSEAPQDLGGYTF. As DNA, the CDR3 is TGTGCCAGCAGTGAAGCTCCACAGGACTTAGGAGGCTACACCTTC.

This clonotype showed up just a few times. This chain links TRBV12-5 with TRBJ2-1; possible D gene TRBD1, 6 bases. V shed 6 bases and J shed 1 base, with 19 bases lying between them. The CDR3 has 17 amino acids. Germline-derived CDR1 and CDR2 are LGHNT and FRNRAP. The CDR3 nucleotides are TGTGCTAGTGGCGAACCTCCAGGGGTGGGGTCCTACAATGAGCAGTTCTTC. This encodes CASGEPPGVGSYNEQFF.

The table lists this clonotype with many counts. V gene TRBV12-3 or TRBV12-4 combines with J gene TRBJ2-1, with unresolved D. Trimming removed 3 bases at V and 6 bases at J, with 15 bases between. There are 15 residues in the CDR3. The DNA for the CDR3 is TGTGCCAGCAGTTTCTCCCAGGTCGGTGTCAATGAGCAGTTCTTC. Translating it yields CASSFSQVGVNEQFF.

The chain combines TRBV6-8 with TRBJ1-2; the match to TRBD1 covers 7 bases. V lost 6 bases to trimming and J lost 2 bases; unmatched junction nucleotides: 15. CDR3 length equals 17 residues. The germline V gene has CDR1 MNHGY and CDR2 SAAAGT. CDR3 amino acids: CASSQFGQAPVNYGYTF. The CDR3 DNA is TGTGCCAGCAGCCAATTCGGACAGGCCCCCGTAAACTATGGCTACACCTTC.

This clonotype was observed a few times. The rearrangement uses TRBV12-3 or TRBV12-4 and TRBJ1-1, with D hard to call. The CDR3 has 13 amino acids. V lost 7 bases and J lost 5, with 14 bases in between. CDR3 in DNA: TGTGCCAGCACCCGTGGTCGCCGAACTGAAGCTTTCTTT. Translation: CASTRGRRTEAFF.

This chain uses TRBV11-1 with TRBJ2-5; D possibly corresponds to TRBD2 (6 bases). This CDR3 spans 13 amino acids. V was pared by 5 bases and J by 3 bases, with 10 bases between. In germline, CDR1 is SGHAT, CDR2 FQDESV (reference sequence). The DNA of the CDR3 is TGTGCCAGCAGCCCCCCTAGCGAAGAGACCCAGTACTTC. Translation gives CASSPPSEETQYF.

The rearrangement joins TRBV6-2 or TRBV6-3 to TRBJ1-6, with 7 bases lining up with TRBD1. The CDR3 spans 14 residues. Trimming at V came to 7 bases and at J to 6 bases, leaving 6 bases not matched to a gene. Germline CDR1 MNHEY, CDR2 SVGEGT. CDR3 nucleotides: TGTGCCAGCACCCCGAGGGACAGTAATTCACCCCTCCACTTT. Its translation is CASTPRDSNSPLHF.

In its sample, this clonotype was seen once. The gene calls are TRBV28 and TRBJ1-2; unclear D gene. The ends were cut back, 6 bases at V and 4 bases at J, with 15 bases in the middle. Per germline, CDR1 MDHEN and CDR2 SYDVKM. The length of the CDR3 is 14 residues. CDR3 loop: CASRRGLGSYGYTF. CDR3 nucleotide sequence: TGTGCCAGCAGAAGAGGGTTGGGAAGCTATGGCTACACCTTC.

This chain links TRBV27 with TRBJ2-5; D uncertain. The V gene lost 2 bases and the J gene lost 5 bases, with 18 bases spanning the gap. The CDR3 sequence is 16 residues long. Germline lookup yields CDR1 MNHEY and CDR2 SMNVEV (reference sequence). CDR3 loop: CASSLIHRQIMETQYF. The CDR3 DNA reads as TGTGCCAGCAGTTTAATCCACCGGCAGATCATGGAGACCCAGTACTTC.

The chain links TRBV9 to TRBJ2-3, with 9 bases matching TRBD2. The CDR3 runs 17 residues. With V trimmed by 4 bases and J by 2 bases, 11 bases remained unmatched. The germline V gene encodes CDR1 SGDLS and CDR2 YYNGEE. The CDR3 loop is CASSPEGSGGHTDTQYF. CDR3 DNA sequence: TGTGCCAGCAGCCCAGAGGGAAGCGGGGGGCACACAGATACGCAGTATTTT.

This clonotype was found many times. The chain couples TRBV7-2 to TRBJ2-2; 11 positions match TRBD2. Germline CDR1 and CDR2: SGHTA and FQGNSA. The CDR3 loop spans 15 amino acids. V gave up 3 bases and J gave up 5 bases; unmatched junction bases: 2. CDR3: CASSFSGGGTGELFF. The CDR3 DNA follows: TGTGCCAGCAGCTTTAGCGGGGGGGGTACCGGGGAGCTGTTTTTT.

There are a few counts of this clonotype. V gene TRBV20-1 combines with J gene TRBJ2-7; D call uncertain. The CDR3 contains 11 residues. V was trimmed by 6 bases and J by 2 bases, leaving 8 bases between them. Germline V gene lookup returns CDR1 DFQATT and CDR2 SNEGSKA (reference sequence). The CDR3 here is CSAATPYEQYV. CDR3 DNA: TGCAGTGCCGCCACCCCCTACGAGCAGTACGTC.

This clonotype was seen a handful of times. This chain uses TRBV6-2 or TRBV6-3 with TRBJ2-7; D may be TRBD1 (6 bases). Germline V CDR1 and CDR2: MNHEY, SVGEGT. With 2 bases removed from V and 4 bases from J, the gap between germline ends came to 15 bases. CDR3 length: 15 amino acids. As DNA, the CDR3 is TGTGCCAGCAGTTACAATAGGGACAAAGGATACGAGCAGTACGTC. It is translated as CASSYNRDKGYEQYV.

This clonotype was counted a single time. The gene calls are TRBV6-1 and TRBJ2-7; either TRBD1 or TRBD2 may fit D (5 bases each). Germline-derived CDR1 and CDR2 are MNHNS and SASEGT. Trimming removed 10 bases at V and 9 bases at J, with 19 bases between. This CDR3 is built from 12 residues. CDR3 sequence reads: CATEGPPGSQYV. DNA for the CDR3: TGTGCCACCGAGGGACCCCCTGGATCGCAGTACGTC.

This clonotype was counted ten times or more. The V and J genes are TRBV7-9 and TRBJ2-1, with no clear D. V was trimmed by 5 bases and J by 0 bases, leaving 11 bases between them. CDR1 is SEHNR, CDR2 FQNEAQ, per germline (reference sequence). This CDR3 has 15 residues. The CDR3 loop reads CASSPSGSSYNEQFF. The CDR3 DNA reads as TGTGCCAGCAGCCCGTCAGGTTCCTCCTACAATGAGCAGTTCTTC.

The V and J genes are TRBV28 and TRBJ2-7; D gene uncertain. Deletions cut 5 bases from V and 0 bases from J, with 11 bases between. Germline CDR1 and CDR2: MDHEN and SYDVKM. The CDR3 sequence is 14 residues long. The CDR3 is CASSPSGRSYEQYV. The CDR3 nucleotides read TGTGCCAGCAGTCCCTCTGGGCGCTCCTACGAGCAGTACGTC.

This rearrangement joins TRBV6-6 to TRBJ2-7; 9 bases are shared with TRBD1. The V gene end was trimmed by 2 bases and the J gene end by 2 bases; junction bases not matched to a gene: 4. This CDR3 is built from 15 residues. Germline CDR1 MNHNY, CDR2 SVGAGI (reference sequence). This chain's CDR3 is CASSYGTGGAYEQYF. DNA for the CDR3: TGTGCCAGCAGTTACGGAACAGGGGGCGCCTACGAGCAGTACTTC.